This record looks at one T cell receptor beta chain sequence and its context. As processed by the authors: Quantification of nucleated cells was approximated via reference gene primer amplification. Generated by immunoSEQ multiplex PCR, the TCRdb table keeps only in-frame clones and is missing some. Clonal size and the V and J genes are those of that table, whereas D and trimming came from the DNA. Of some 130,000 clones in the sample, 80% to 90% are singletons; the top ten hold around 19%. The data are from a study of blood T cell repertoires in COVID-19. The wider study: Acute and convalescent COVID-19 samples came from the United States, Italy and Spain. T cells, B-cell-depleted T cells, or PBMCs supplied cDNA or gDNA.

J was trimmed by 0 bases and V by 5 bases; bases with no gene match: 3. The germline V gene has CDR1 SGHTA and CDR2 FQGNSA. This CDR3 spans 14 amino acids. The sequence came from a man aged 50-60 years with active or convalescent COVID-19. What was sequenced was peripheral blood. The V call is TRBV7-2, the J call TRBJ1-2, with 7 bases aligning to TRBD1. CDR3 sequence: CASSQGQANYGYTF. The CDR3 nucleotides read TGTGCCAGCAGCCAAGGACAGGCTAACTATGGCTACACCTTC.